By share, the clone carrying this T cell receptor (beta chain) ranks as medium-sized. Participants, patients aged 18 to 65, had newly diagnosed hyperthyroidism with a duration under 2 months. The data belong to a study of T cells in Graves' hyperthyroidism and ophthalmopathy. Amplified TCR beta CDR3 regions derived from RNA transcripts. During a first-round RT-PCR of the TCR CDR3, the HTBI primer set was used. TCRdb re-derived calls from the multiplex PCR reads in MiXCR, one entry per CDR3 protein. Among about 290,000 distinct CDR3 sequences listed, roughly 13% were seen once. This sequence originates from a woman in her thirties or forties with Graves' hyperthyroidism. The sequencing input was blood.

This CDR3 is CASRHGTVGGETQYF. As DNA, the CDR3 is TGTGCCAGCAGGCATGGGACAGTTGGAGGAGAGACCCAGTACTTC. V gene TRBV6-1 combines with J gene TRBJ2-5, with TRBD1 identical over 7 bases. This CDR3 is built from 15 residues. Trimming took 6 bases from V and 4 from J; bases not matched to a gene: 11. Germline lookup yields CDR1 MNHNS and CDR2 SASEGT.